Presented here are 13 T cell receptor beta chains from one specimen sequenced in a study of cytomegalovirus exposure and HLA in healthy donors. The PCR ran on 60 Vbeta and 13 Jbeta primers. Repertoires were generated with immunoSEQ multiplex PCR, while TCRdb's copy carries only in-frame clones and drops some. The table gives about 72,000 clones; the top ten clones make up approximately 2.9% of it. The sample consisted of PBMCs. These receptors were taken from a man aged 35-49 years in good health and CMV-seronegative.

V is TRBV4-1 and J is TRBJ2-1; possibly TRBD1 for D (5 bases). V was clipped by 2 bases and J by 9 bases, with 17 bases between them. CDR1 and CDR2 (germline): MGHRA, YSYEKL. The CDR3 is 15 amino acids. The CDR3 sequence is CASSQYQDSTGEQFF. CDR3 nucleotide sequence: TGCGCCAGCAGCCAATACCAAGACTCAACAGGTGAGCAGTTCTTC.

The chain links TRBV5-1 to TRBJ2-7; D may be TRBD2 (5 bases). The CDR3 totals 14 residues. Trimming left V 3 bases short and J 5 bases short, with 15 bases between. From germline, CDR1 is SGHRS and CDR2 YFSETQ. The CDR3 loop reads CASSSRGAANEQYF. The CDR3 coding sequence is TGCGCCAGCAGCTCCCGGGGAGCGGCCAACGAGCAGTACTTC. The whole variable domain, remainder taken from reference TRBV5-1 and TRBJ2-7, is KAGVTQTPRYLIKTRGQQVTLSCSPISGHRSVSWYQQTPGQGLQFLFEYFSETQRNKGNFPGRFSGRQFSNSRSEMNVSTLELGDSALYLCASSSRGAANEQYFGPGTRLTVT.

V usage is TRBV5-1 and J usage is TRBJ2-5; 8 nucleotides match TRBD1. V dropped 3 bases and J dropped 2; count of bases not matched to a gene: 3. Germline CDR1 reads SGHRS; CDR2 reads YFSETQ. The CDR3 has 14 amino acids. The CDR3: CASSSGQVQETQYF. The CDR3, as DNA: TGCGCCAGCAGCTCGGGACAGGTACAAGAGACCCAGTACTTC.

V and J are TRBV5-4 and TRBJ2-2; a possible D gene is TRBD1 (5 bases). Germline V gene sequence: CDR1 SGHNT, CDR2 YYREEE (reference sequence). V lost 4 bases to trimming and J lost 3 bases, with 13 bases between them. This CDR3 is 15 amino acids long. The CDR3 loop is CASSTGQGYTGELFF. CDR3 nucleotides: TGTGCCAGCAGCACCGGGCAGGGTTACACCGGGGAGCTGTTTTTT.

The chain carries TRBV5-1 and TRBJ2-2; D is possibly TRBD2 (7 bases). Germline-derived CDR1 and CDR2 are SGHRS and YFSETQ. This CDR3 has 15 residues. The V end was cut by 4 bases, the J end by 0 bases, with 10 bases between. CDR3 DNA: TGCGCCAGCAGCCCGGGGGGCCCGAACACCGGGGAGCTGTTTTTT. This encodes CASSPGGPNTGELFF.

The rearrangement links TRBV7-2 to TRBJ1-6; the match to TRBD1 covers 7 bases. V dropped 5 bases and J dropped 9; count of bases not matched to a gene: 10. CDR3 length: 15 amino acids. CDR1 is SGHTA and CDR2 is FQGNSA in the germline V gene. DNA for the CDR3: TGTGCCAGCAGCCTCGAACACAGGGGAGTTTCACCCCTCCACTTT. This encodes CASSLEHRGVSPLHF.

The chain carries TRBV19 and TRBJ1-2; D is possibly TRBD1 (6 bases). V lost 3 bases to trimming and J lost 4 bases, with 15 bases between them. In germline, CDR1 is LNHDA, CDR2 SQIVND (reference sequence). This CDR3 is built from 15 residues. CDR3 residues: CASSMETGTFYGYTF. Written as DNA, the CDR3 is TGTGCCAGTAGTATGGAGACCGGGACATTCTATGGCTACACCTTC. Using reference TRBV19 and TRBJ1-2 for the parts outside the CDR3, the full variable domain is DGGITQSPKYLFRKEGQNVTLSCEQNLNHDAMYWYRQDPGQGLRLIYYSQIVNDFQKGDIAEGYSVSREKKESFPLTVTSAQKNPTAFYLCASSMETGTFYGYTFGSGTRLTVV.

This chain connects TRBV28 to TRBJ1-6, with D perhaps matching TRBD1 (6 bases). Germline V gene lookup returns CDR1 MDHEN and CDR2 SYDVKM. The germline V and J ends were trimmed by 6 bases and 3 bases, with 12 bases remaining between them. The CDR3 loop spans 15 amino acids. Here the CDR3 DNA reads TGTGCCAGCAGGCCCCGGGACAACTATAATTCACCCCTCCACTTT. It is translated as CASRPRDNYNSPLHF.

In DNA form, the CDR3 reads TGTGCCAGCAGCCAAGATTGGGTAGGGAGGGGATCCTCCTACGAGCAGTACTTC. Translating it yields CASSQDWVGRGSSYEQYF. The rearrangement links TRBV14 to TRBJ2-7; TRBD2 aligns across 7 bases. CDR3 size: 18 residues. V dropped 0 bases and J dropped 0; count of bases not matched to a gene: 11. The germline gives CDR1 SGHDN, CDR2 FVKESK.

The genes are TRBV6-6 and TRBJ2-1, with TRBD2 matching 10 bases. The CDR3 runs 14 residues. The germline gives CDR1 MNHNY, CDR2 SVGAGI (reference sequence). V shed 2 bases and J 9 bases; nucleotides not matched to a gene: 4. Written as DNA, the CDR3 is TGTGCCAGCAGTTACGGGACTAGCGAAGGTGAGCAGTTCTTC. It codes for CASSYGTSEGEQFF.

CDR3 nucleotide sequence: TGTGCCAGCAGTTCCGAGTTTGAGCAGTTCTTC. Protein product: CASSSEFEQFF. J is TRBJ2-1 and V is TRBV6-6, with D unclear. This CDR3 spans 11 amino acids. Germline CDR1 is MNHNY and CDR2 is SVGAGI (reference sequence). Deletions cut 4 bases from V and 9 bases from J, with 7 bases between.

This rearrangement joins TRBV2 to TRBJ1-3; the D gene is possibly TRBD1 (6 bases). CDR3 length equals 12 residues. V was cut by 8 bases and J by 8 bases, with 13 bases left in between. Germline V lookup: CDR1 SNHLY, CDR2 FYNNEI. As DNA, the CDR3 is TGTGCCAGCGCGGCAGGGGCGGACACCATATATTTT. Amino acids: CASAAGADTIYF.

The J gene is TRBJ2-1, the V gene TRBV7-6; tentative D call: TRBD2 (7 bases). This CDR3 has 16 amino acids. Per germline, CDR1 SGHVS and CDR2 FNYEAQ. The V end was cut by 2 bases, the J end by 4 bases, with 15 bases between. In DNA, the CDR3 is TGTGCCAGCAGCTTAAGTGGGGGGGCCGAGTACAATGAGCAGTTCTTC. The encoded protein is CASSLSGGAEYNEQFF.